A single TCR beta chain is shown here with its context. These data come from a study of blood T cells in healthy people across ages. Through a sample-barcoded 5' primer and a J-beta primer mix, a second PCR was run for roughly 7 to 12 cycles. TCRdb redid the calling of the 5' RACE reads with MiXCR, one entry per CDR3 protein. The repertoire holds approximately 400,000 distinct CDR3 sequences, about half seen once, with 51% in the top ten. Trimming shortened V by 0 bases and J by 6 bases, and 9 bases separated the two germline ends. The CDR3 contains 13 residues. CDR1 is SGDLS and CDR2 is YYNGEE in the germline V gene.

The chain couples TRBV9 to TRBJ1-2, with D maybe TRBD1 (5 bases). This sequence was found in a man in his 60s in good health. The source material was blood. The DNA of the CDR3 is TGTGCCAGCAGCGTAGACCTAGGGGATGGCTACACCTTC. Amino acids: CASSVDLGDGYTF.